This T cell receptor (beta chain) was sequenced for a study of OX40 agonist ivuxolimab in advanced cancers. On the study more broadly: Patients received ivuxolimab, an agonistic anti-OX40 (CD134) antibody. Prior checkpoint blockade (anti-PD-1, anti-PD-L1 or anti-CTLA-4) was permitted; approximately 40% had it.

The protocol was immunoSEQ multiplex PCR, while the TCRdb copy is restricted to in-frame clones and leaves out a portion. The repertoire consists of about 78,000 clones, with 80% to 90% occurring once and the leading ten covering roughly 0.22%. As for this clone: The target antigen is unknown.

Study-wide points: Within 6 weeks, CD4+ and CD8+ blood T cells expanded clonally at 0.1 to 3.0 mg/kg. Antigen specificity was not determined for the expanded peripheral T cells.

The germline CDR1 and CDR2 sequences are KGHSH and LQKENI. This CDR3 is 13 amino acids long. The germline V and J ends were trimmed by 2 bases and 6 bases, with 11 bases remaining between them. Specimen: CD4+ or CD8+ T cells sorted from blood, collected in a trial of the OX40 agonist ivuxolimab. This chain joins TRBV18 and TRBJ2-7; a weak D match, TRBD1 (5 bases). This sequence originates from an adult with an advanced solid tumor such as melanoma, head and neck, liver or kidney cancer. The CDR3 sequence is CASSPTRVSEQYF. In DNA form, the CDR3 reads TGTGCCAGCTCACCAACCAGGGTAAGCGAGCAGTACTTC.